This T cell receptor (beta chain) derives from a study of CD8 T cells in Susac syndrome. A quantity of about 0.5 to 1 ug RNA underwent reverse transcription using random hexamers. TCRdb re-derived calls from the immunoSEQ multiplex PCR reads in MiXCR, one entry per CDR3 protein. The data contain about 150,000 distinct CDR3 sequences, about 94% of them singletons. The TCR was taken from a human donor with multiple sclerosis. The sequencing input was CD8+ T cells from PBMCs.

In DNA form, the CDR3 reads TGTGCCAGCAGTGAGTCAGGGAGGACTCGGGGGAATGAGCAGTTCTTC. It codes for CASSESGRTRGNEQFF. The chain combines TRBV6-4 with TRBJ2-1; D is perhaps TRBD2 (6 bases). This CDR3 comprises 16 residues. V lost 3 bases and J lost 7, with 19 bases in between. From germline, CDR1 is MRHNA and CDR2 SNTAGT.